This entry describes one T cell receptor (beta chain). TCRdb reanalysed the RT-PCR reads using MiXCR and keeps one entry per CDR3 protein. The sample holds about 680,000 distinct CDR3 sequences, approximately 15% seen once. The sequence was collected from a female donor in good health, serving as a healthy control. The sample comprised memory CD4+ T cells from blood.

CDR3 nucleotides: TGTGCCAGCAGTTGGGGGACAGTCTCTGGAAACACCATATATTTT. This codes for CASSWGTVSGNTIYF. The rearrangement uses TRBV28 and TRBJ1-3; 7 bases match TRBD1. The CDR3 totals 15 residues. CDR1 and CDR2 (germline): MDHEN, SYDVKM. Germline trimming cut 4 bases from V and 0 bases from J; bases unmatched to any gene: 3.